The 13 T cell receptor beta chains given below trace back to one sample, sequenced in a study of T cell responses to AZD1222 COVID-19 vaccine. The repertoire was sequenced with immunoSEQ multiplex PCR; TCRdb's copy has only in-frame clones and lacks some. Of over 85,000 clones in the sample, just under 95% were seen once. Sequenced here: peripheral blood, sampled on day 0 of AZD1222 vaccination. All receptors come from an adult in good health.

The chain links TRBV18 to TRBJ2-2; unclear D gene. Trimming shortened V by 8 bases and J by 5 bases, and 9 bases separated the two germline ends. Germline V gene sequence: CDR1 KGHSH, CDR2 LQKENI. The CDR3 has 12 amino acids. CDR3 in amino acids: CASQSDTGELFF. As DNA, the CDR3 is TGTGCCAGCCAATCGGATACCGGGGAGCTGTTTTTT.

The gene calls are TRBV2 and TRBJ2-1; tentative D call: TRBD1 (6 bases). V lost 6 bases and J 9 bases, leaving 18 bases between the germline ends. Per the germline V gene, CDR1 is SNHLY and CDR2 is FYNNEI. The CDR3 consists of 14 residues. The CDR3 coding sequence is TGTGCCAGCAGCCGACAGGTAGGGGTAGGTGAGCAGTTCTTC. This translates into CASSRQVGVGEQFF.

V gene TRBV5-1 combines with J gene TRBJ2-7; the D gene could be TRBD1 or TRBD2 (5 bases each). This CDR3 comprises 12 residues. V was pared by 3 bases and J by 4 bases, with 8 bases between. Germline CDR1 is SGHRS and CDR2 is YFSETQ. The CDR3 spells CASSSGAYEQYF. Here the CDR3 DNA reads TGCGCCAGCAGCTCCGGGGCGTACGAGCAGTACTTC.

The chain employs TRBV28 and TRBJ2-1; 13 bases match TRBD2. CDR1 and CDR2 (germline): MDHEN, SYDVKM. The V segment lost 6 bases and the J segment 7 bases; nucleotides outside the gene matches: 9. The CDR3 extends over 16 amino acids. CDR3 in amino acids: CASSPPRLAGGNEQFF. The CDR3 DNA follows: TGTGCCAGCAGCCCCCCCCGACTAGCGGGGGGAAATGAGCAGTTCTTC.

V gene TRBV19 combines with J gene TRBJ1-6, with 9 bases that match TRBD1. Germline V gene sequence: CDR1 LNHDA, CDR2 SQIVND (reference sequence). The length of the CDR3 is 15 residues. V trimming: 4 bases; J trimming: 9 bases; junction bases outside the gene matches: 7. CDR3 amino acids: CASSTSQGAGSPLHF. DNA of the CDR3: TGTGCCAGTAGTACATCACAGGGGGCTGGTTCACCCCTCCACTTT.

This chain links TRBV29-1 with TRBJ1-1, with a weak D call TRBD1 (5 bases). V was pared by 7 bases and J by 4 bases, with 10 bases between. Per germline, CDR1 SQVTM and CDR2 ANQGSEA. This CDR3 comprises 11 residues. CDR3 amino acids: CSGDSSTEAFF. The CDR3, as DNA: TGCAGCGGTGACAGTTCCACTGAAGCTTTCTTT.

CDR3 loop: CASSLTGGNTIYF. The CDR3 DNA reads as TGTGCCAGCAGTTTAACGGGGGGAAACACCATATATTTT. The V call is TRBV12-3 or TRBV12-4, the J call TRBJ1-3; D is unresolved. V was cut by 2 bases and J by 4 bases, with 6 bases left in between. The CDR3 is 13 amino acids.

V usage is TRBV13 and J usage is TRBJ2-7; a possible D gene is TRBD1 (6 bases). The CDR3 consists of 14 residues. CDR1 and CDR2 (germline): PRHDT, FYEKMQ (reference sequence). Trimming removed 3 bases from V and 0 bases from J, with 9 bases in between. The CDR3 sequence is CASSFRDISYEQYF. The CDR3 coding sequence is TGTGCCAGCAGCTTCCGGGACATCTCCTACGAGCAGTACTTC.

The chain uses TRBV6-4 and TRBJ1-2; 7 positions match TRBD1. Germline V gene sequence: CDR1 MRHNA, CDR2 SNTAGT. This CDR3 is 13 amino acids long. With V trimmed by 5 bases and J by 8 bases, 8 bases remained unmatched. In nucleotides, the CDR3 is TGTGCCAGCAGTAGAACAGGGGACCAGGGCTACACCTTC. Protein product: CASSRTGDQGYTF.

CDR3 protein: CASSSLASLITDTQYF. Here the CDR3 DNA reads TGTGCCAGCAGCAGCCTAGCGTCGTTAATCACAGATACGCAGTATTTT. J is TRBJ2-3 and V is TRBV7-8, with D possibly TRBD2 on 6 matching bases. Germline V gene data show CDR1 as SGHVS and CDR2 as FQNEAQ. Trimming left V 5 bases short and J 2 bases short, with 17 bases between. CDR3 length: 16 amino acids.

This clone occurred once. This chain uses TRBV5-1 with TRBJ2-7, with D possibly being TRBD1 (6 bases). CDR1 and CDR2 from the germline V gene are SGHRS and YFSETQ. This CDR3 is built from 14 residues. Trimming removed 8 bases from V and 1 base from J, with 16 bases in between. The CDR3 sequence is CASLQGPSSYEQYF. The CDR3 DNA follows: TGCGCCAGTTTACAGGGCCCCTCTTCCTACGAGCAGTACTTC. Together with reference TRBV5-1 and TRBJ2-7, the CDR3 gives the full variable domain: KAGVTQTPRYLIKTRGQQVTLSCSPISGHRSVSWYQQTPGQGLQFLFEYFSETQRNKGNFPGRFSGRQFSNSRSEMNVSTLELGDSALYLCASLQGPSSYEQYFGPGTRLTVT.

Note on this clone: Sequence at one end of the junction differs from germline and may be a read error. The rearrangement uses TRBV28 and TRBJ2-7; TRBD1 matches 7 bases. The CDR3 spans 14 residues. CDR1 and CDR2 (germline): MDHEN, SYDVKM. In DNA form, the CDR3 reads TGTGCCAGCAGTCTATGGGACAGTTACTACGAGCAGTACTTC. As protein: CASSLWDSYYEQYF. The full variable domain, its missing parts supplied by reference TRBV28 and TRBJ2-7, is DVKVTQSSRYLVKRTGEKVFLECVQDMDHENMFWYRQDPGLGLRLIYFSYDVKMKEKGDIPEGYSVSREKKERFSLILESASTNQTSMYLCASSLWDSYYEQYFGPGTRLTVT.

The CDR3 DNA reads as TGTGCCACCAGTGATAACCGGGATTGGGATGGCTACACCTTC. Its protein product is CATSDNRDWDGYTF. The J gene is TRBJ1-2, the V gene TRBV24-1, with D unclear. The germline V gene has CDR1 KGHDR and CDR2 SFDVKD. The ends were cut back, 3 bases at V and 6 bases at J, with 13 bases in the middle. This CDR3 region has 14 residues.